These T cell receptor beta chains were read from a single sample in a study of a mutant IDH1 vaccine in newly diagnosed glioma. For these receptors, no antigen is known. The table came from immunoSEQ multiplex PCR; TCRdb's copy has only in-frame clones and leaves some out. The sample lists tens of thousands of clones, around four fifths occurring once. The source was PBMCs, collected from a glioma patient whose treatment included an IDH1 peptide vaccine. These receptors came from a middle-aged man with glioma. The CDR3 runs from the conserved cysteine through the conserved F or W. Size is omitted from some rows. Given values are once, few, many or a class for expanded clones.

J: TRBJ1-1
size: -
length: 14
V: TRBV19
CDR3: CASSIAVAGTEAFF

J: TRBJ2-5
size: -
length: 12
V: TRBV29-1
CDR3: CSGMSAGETQYF

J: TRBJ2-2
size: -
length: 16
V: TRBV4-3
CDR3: CASSQDRDTYTGELFF

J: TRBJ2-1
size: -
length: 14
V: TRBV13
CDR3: CASSLDAGGNEQFF

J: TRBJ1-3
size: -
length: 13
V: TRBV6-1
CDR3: CASQQGYENTIYF

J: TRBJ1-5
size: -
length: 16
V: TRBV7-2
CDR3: CASSSTGTGSYQPQHF

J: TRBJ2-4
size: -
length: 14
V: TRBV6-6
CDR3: CASSNRVNKNIQYF

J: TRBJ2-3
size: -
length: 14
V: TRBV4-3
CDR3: CASSQGVDTDTQYF

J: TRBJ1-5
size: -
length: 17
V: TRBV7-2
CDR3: CASSLESPRVRAQPQHF

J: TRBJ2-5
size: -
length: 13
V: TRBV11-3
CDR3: CASSFGGVETQYF

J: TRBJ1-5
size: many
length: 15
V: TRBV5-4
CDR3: CASSLEPYSNQPQHF

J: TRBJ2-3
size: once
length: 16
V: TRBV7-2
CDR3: CASSLGLRGNTDTQYF

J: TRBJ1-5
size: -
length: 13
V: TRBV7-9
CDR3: CASSRQGNQPQHF

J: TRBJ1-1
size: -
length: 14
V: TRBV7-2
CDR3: CASSLWGTSTEAFF

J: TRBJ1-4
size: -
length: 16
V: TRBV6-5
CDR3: CASSYSLLPTNEKLFF

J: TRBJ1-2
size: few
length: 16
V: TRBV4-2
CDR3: CASSQANTWDLYGYTF

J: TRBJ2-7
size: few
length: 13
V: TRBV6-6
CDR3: CASSPTGGYEQYF

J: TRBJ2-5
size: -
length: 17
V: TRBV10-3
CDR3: CAITPFGRSGRIETQYF

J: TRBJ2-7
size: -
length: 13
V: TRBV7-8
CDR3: CASSGGTHYEQYF

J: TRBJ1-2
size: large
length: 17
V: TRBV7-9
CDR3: CASSLVGSGTAYYGYTF

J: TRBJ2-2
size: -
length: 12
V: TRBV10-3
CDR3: CATLAGGGELFF

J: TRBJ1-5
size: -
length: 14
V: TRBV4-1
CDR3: CASSQERGHQPQHF

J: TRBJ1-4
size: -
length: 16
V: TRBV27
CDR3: CASSPWTGPVGEKLFF

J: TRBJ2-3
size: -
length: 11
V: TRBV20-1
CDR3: CSAGDFDGQYF

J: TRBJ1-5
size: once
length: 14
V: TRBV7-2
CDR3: CASSLILGHQPQHF

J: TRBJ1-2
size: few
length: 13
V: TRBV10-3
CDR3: CAISPRGAYGYTF

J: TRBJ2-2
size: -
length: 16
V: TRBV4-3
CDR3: CASSRELDGNTGELFF

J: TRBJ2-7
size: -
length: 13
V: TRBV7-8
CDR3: CASSYGGMYEQYF

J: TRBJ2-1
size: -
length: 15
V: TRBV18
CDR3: CASSTAGAYYNEQFF

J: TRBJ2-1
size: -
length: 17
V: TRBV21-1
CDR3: CASSGPGPAREGNEQFF

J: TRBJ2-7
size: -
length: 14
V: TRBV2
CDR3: CASSDTRHLYEQYF

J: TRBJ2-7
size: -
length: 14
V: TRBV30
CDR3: CAYLIAGGSYEQYF

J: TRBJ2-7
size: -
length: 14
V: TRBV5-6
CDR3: CASSTRGLGYEQYF

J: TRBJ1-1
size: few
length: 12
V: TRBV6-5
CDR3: CASSQPGQKAFF

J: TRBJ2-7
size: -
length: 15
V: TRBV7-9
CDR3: CASRNALSPGYEQYF

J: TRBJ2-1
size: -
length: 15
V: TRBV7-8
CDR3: CASSLPWRGYNEQFF

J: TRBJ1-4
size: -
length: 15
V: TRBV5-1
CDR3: CASSLTPTTNEKLFF

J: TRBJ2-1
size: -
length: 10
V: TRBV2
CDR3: CANDRAEQFF

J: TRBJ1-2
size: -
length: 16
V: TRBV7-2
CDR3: CASSPGQGHANYGYTF

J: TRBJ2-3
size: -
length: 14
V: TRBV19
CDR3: CASSPRPGRDTQYF

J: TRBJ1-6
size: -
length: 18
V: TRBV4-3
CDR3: CASSQVHAGSSYNSPLHF

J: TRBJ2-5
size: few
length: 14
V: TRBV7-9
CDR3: CASSLSGRQETQYF

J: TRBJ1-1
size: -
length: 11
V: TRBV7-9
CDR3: CASSLGTEAFF

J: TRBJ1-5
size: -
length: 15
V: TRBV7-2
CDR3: CASSQSAGGGLPQHF

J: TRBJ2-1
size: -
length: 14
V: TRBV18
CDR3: CASSPQRSYNEQFF

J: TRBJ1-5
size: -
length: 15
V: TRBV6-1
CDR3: CASSEMGNLNQPQHF

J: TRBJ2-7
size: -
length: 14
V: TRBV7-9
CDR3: CASSRVLGTYEQYF